The 26 T cell receptor beta chains below come from one sample, sequenced in a study of T-cell reconstitution after alpha-beta-depleted transplantation in children. TCRbeta library preparation incorporated unique molecular identifiers. TCRdb re-derived calls from the PCR reads in MiXCR, one entry per CDR3 protein. The sample lists about 130,000 distinct CDR3 sequences, 8.5% to 10% occurring once. This sample comprised PBMCs, mostly from graft donor cells, obtained 180 days after TCRalphabeta/CD19-depleted stem cell transplant. These receptors were obtained from a girl under three years old who had a stem cell transplant for combined immunodeficiency, so the T cells may come from the graft donor.

This clonotype has more than one count but fewer than ten. The CDR3 bases are TGCGCCAGCAGCAGGGGTGAAAAACTGTTTTTT. It encodes CASSRGEKLFF. The gene calls are TRBV4-3 and TRBJ1-4; D is possibly TRBD1 (5 bases). Germline V gives CDR1 LGHNA, CDR2 YSLEER. Trimming pared 5 bases from V and 7 bases from J, leaving 5 bases between. CDR3 length equals 11 residues.

At least ten counts were recorded for this clonotype. This chain joins TRBV6-1 and TRBJ2-7; TRBD1 aligns across 7 bases. The CDR3 contains 16 residues. Germline loops: CDR1 MNHNS, CDR2 SASEGT. Trimming took 7 bases from V and 3 from J; bases not matched to a gene: 15. In DNA form, the CDR3 reads TGTGCCAGCACCCAAAGCCCAAGGGGGCTAATCTACGAGCAGTACTTC. Translating it yields CASTQSPRGLIYEQYF.

The chain recombines TRBV7-8 with TRBJ2-5; TRBD1 aligns across 9 bases. The germline V gene encodes CDR1 SGHVS and CDR2 FQNEAQ. Trimming at V came to 4 bases and at J to 7 bases, leaving 13 bases not matched to a gene. The CDR3 sequence is 16 residues long. The CDR3 sequence: CASSSRRDRDRRTQYF. The CDR3 DNA reads as TGTGCCAGCAGCTCCAGGCGGGACAGGGACCGGCGGACCCAGTACTTC.

This clonotype turned up a few times. The genes are TRBV20-1 and TRBJ2-7; 7 positions match TRBD1. The CDR3 is 14 amino acids. Trimming at V came to 2 bases and at J to 3 bases, leaving 7 bases not matched to a gene. The germline V gene has CDR1 DFQATT and CDR2 SNEGSKA (reference sequence). The chain's CDR3 is CSARPGTDLYEQYF. The CDR3 DNA is TGCAGTGCTAGACCTGGGACAGACCTCTACGAGCAGTACTTC.

This clonotype was observed many times. The V call is TRBV18, the J call TRBJ2-3; maybe TRBD1 (5 bases). Trimming left V 5 bases short and J 1 base short, with 7 bases between. Germline CDR1 KGHSH, CDR2 LQKENI. CDR3 length equals 13 residues. Written as DNA, the CDR3 is TGTGCCAGCTCAGCACAGGGCACAGATACGCAGTATTTT. This codes for CASSAQGTDTQYF.

This clonotype turned up a few times. V and J are TRBV29-1 and TRBJ2-3; D is ambiguous. CDR3 length: 12 amino acids. Germline-derived CDR1 and CDR2 are SQVTM and ANQGSEA. V was trimmed by 5 bases and J by 4 bases, leaving 10 bases between them. CDR3 DNA: TGCAGCGTTTCCGCGGTAGCAGATACGCAGTATTTT. It translates to CSVSAVADTQYF.

In this sample, this clonotype turned up many times. CDR3 coding DNA: TGTGCCAGCAGCCAACTTAGCGGCCAAGAGACCCAGTACTTC. Its translation is CASSQLSGQETQYF. This chain joins TRBV7-7 and TRBJ2-5, with D perhaps matching TRBD2 (6 bases). CDR3 size: 14 residues. Germline lookup yields CDR1 SSHAT and CDR2 FNYEAQ (reference sequence). The V and J ends lost 5 bases and 1 base respectively, with 11 bases between them.

The V call is TRBV20-1, the J call TRBJ2-1; tentatively, D is TRBD2 (5 bases). This CDR3 contains 15 residues. CDR1 is DFQATT, CDR2 SNEGSKA, per germline (reference sequence). Between the trimmed V and J ends, which lost 1 base and 7 bases, there was a span of 17 bases. CDR3 amino acids: CSARAARAVVNEQFF. In nucleotides, the CDR3 is TGCAGTGCTAGAGCCGCCCGAGCGGTAGTAAATGAGCAGTTCTTC.

This clonotype was observed at least ten times. The chain links TRBV20-1 to TRBJ2-7; 9 nucleotides match TRBD1. V trimming: 5 bases; J trimming: 4 bases; junction bases outside the gene matches: 9. This CDR3 is 14 amino acids long. CDR1 is DFQATT and CDR2 is SNEGSKA in the germline V gene (reference sequence). CDR3 in DNA: TGCAGTGCTCGGATGGACAGGGGATCGTACGAGCAGTACTTC. Translating gives CSARMDRGSYEQYF.

In its sample, this clonotype was seen many times. The chain carries TRBV20-1 and TRBJ1-2; D unresolved. The CDR3 is 13 amino acids. Between the trimmed V and J ends, which lost 3 bases and 3 bases, there was a span of 11 bases. Germline lookup yields CDR1 DFQATT and CDR2 SNEGSKA (reference sequence). CDR3 coding DNA: TGCAGTGCTAGTGATTCCGTGGACTATGGCTACACCTTC. It codes for CSASDSVDYGYTF.

The V gene is TRBV2, the J gene TRBJ2-7, with D perhaps TRBD2 (5 bases). The CDR3 loop spans 14 amino acids. V dropped 4 bases and J dropped 9 bases, with 19 bases sitting between them. From germline, CDR1 is SNHLY and CDR2 FYNNEI. In nucleotides, the CDR3 is TGTGCCAGCAGTGCCTCCGGACCGCGCCGGGGGCAGTACTTC. This sequence encodes CASSASGPRRGQYF.

This clonotype was detected a few times. The rearrangement uses TRBV20-1 and TRBJ2-4; D may be TRBD2 (5 bases). The CDR3 runs 11 residues. Germline V gives CDR1 DFQATT, CDR2 SNEGSKA (reference sequence). Trimming cost V 3 bases and J 5 bases, with 5 bases left between them. CDR3 DNA: TGCAGTGCTAGCGGGGAAAACATTCAGTACTTC. As protein: CSASGENIQYF.

This clonotype was detected only a few times. This chain uses TRBV7-8 with TRBJ2-7; D is ambiguous. The CDR3 has 12 amino acids. Trimming shortened V by 1 base and J by 6 bases, and 7 bases separated the two germline ends. CDR1 SGHVS and CDR2 FQNEAQ come from the germline V gene. The CDR3 loop is CASSLGLVEQYF. CDR3 coding DNA: TGTGCCAGCAGCTTAGGGCTAGTCGAGCAGTACTTC.

The chain recombines TRBV5-5 with TRBJ2-7, with 7 bases identical to TRBD2. This CDR3 spans 14 amino acids. J lost 6 bases, V lost 2 bases, and 8 bases had no gene match. Germline V CDR1 and CDR2: SGHKS, YYEKEE (reference sequence). The CDR3 DNA reads TGTGCCAGCAGCTTCGCGGGGGTGGTGGGCGAGCAGTACTTC. Translated: CASSFAGVVGEQYF.

This clonotype appeared a few times. The rearrangement uses TRBV29-1 and TRBJ1-2, with D possibly TRBD1 on 5 matching bases. Per germline, CDR1 SQVTM and CDR2 ANQGSEA. The CDR3 contains 16 residues. Between the trimmed V and J ends, which lost 2 bases and 5 bases, there was a span of 21 bases. CDR3 loop: CSVERDQGEALYGYTF. The CDR3 DNA sequence: TGCAGCGTTGAAAGGGACCAGGGAGAAGCTTTGTATGGCTACACCTTC.

Only a few counts were recorded for this clonotype. The chain links TRBV12-3 or TRBV12-4 to TRBJ1-2, with TRBD1 as a possible D gene (5 bases). The V and J ends lost 10 bases and 8 bases respectively, with 29 bases between them. The CDR3 has 16 residues. The CDR3 DNA reads TGTGCCATCTCTGGGGACCCTGGGGCCCTTTTGGGCGGCTACACCTTC. Translation: CAISGDPGALLGGYTF.

This clonotype was seen more than once but under ten times. The chain carries TRBV4-3 and TRBJ2-7; perhaps D is TRBD1 or TRBD2 (5 bases each). The CDR3 consists of 15 residues. CDR1 is LGHNA, CDR2 YSLEER, per germline. Trimming removed 1 base from V and 4 bases from J, with 14 bases in between. CDR3 in amino acids: CASSQGRGVVYEQYF. In DNA, the CDR3 is TGCGCCAGCAGCCAAGGACGAGGGGTGGTGTACGAGCAGTACTTC.

This clonotype was counted a few times. The genes are TRBV28 and TRBJ1-4; TRBD1 is a possible D gene (5 bases). Trimming removed 3 bases from V and 5 bases from J, with 16 bases in between. The CDR3 runs 16 residues. The V gene's germline CDR1 is MDHEN and CDR2 SYDVKM. This CDR3 is CASSFYQWGRNEKLFF. The CDR3, as DNA: TGTGCCAGCAGTTTTTACCAGTGGGGGAGAAATGAAAAACTGTTTTTT.

This clonotype was observed a few times. The chain carries TRBV20-1 and TRBJ2-3; D possibly corresponds to TRBD2 (6 bases). V was pared by 2 bases and J by 2 bases, with 8 bases between. In germline, CDR1 is DFQATT, CDR2 SNEGSKA (reference sequence). The CDR3 has 13 amino acids. CDR3 in amino acids: CSARPGLTDTQYF. CDR3 in DNA: TGCAGTGCTAGACCGGGACTCACAGATACGCAGTATTTT.

J is TRBJ2-3 and V is TRBV12-3 or TRBV12-4, with 7 bases matching TRBD1. V was pared by 5 bases and J by 5 bases, with 4 bases of the junction left unmatched. The CDR3 has 13 residues. CDR3 DNA: TGTGCCAGCAGTGGACAGGCTAGAGATACGCAGTATTTT. Protein product: CASSGQARDTQYF.

This clonotype has a handful of counts. V is TRBV5-1 and J is TRBJ2-3; perhaps TRBD1 as D (5 bases). Trimming shortened V by 2 bases and J by 1 base, and 11 bases separated the two germline ends. Germline-derived CDR1 and CDR2 are SGHRS and YFSETQ. The CDR3 spans 15 residues. DNA for the CDR3: TGCGCCAGCAGCTTTAGGACATTACGCACAGATACGCAGTATTTT. It encodes CASSFRTLRTDTQYF.

This sequence joins TRBV18 and TRBJ2-5; D gene unclear. The CDR3 is 12 amino acids. Trimming took off 2 bases at V and 7 bases at J, with 8 bases between the two ends. CDR1 KGHSH and CDR2 LQKENI come from the germline V gene. This CDR3 is CASSPRPGTQYF. CDR3 sequence (DNA): TGTGCCAGCTCACCAAGGCCGGGGACCCAGTACTTC.

V usage is TRBV5-1 and J usage is TRBJ2-3; TRBD2 matches at 7 bases. CDR1 SGHRS and CDR2 YFSETQ come from the germline V gene. This CDR3 contains 16 residues. The junction had 13 bases not matched to a gene; V was cut back by 7 bases and J by 2 bases. CDR3 residues: CASQDGASGPTDTQYF. In DNA form, the CDR3 reads TGCGCCAGCCAGGACGGGGCTAGCGGCCCCACAGATACGCAGTATTTT.

The rearrangement joins TRBV6-2 or TRBV6-3 to TRBJ2-1; 8 positions match TRBD2. Looked up from germline, CDR1 is MNHEY and CDR2 is SVGEGT. Trimming cost V 7 bases and J 9 bases; bases outside gene matches: 11. This CDR3 spans 14 amino acids. The CDR3 sequence: CASNVAGHEFEQFF. As DNA, the CDR3 is TGTGCCAGCAATGTAGCGGGGCACGAATTTGAGCAGTTCTTC.

This clonotype has more than one count but fewer than ten. This chain connects TRBV29-1 to TRBJ2-3, with a possible D match to TRBD2 (6 bases). Trimming cost V 5 bases and J 0 bases, with 15 bases left between them. Germline V gene data show CDR1 as SQVTM and CDR2 as ANQGSEA. This CDR3 has 15 amino acids. The CDR3 DNA is TGCAGCGTTAACCGGAGGGCCCGCAGCACAGATACGCAGTATTTT. Residues: CSVNRRARSTDTQYF.

This clonotype was observed a few times. The gene calls are TRBV15 and TRBJ2-2; 8 bases fit TRBD1. This CDR3 spans 15 amino acids. The germline V gene encodes CDR1 LNHNV and CDR2 YYDKDF (reference sequence). J was trimmed by 4 bases and V by 1 base; bases with no gene match: 2. The CDR3 reads CATSRVTGVTGELFF. CDR3 nucleotide sequence: TGTGCCACCAGCAGAGTGACAGGGGTCACCGGGGAGCTGTTTTTT.